The TCR beta chain under discussion was sequenced for a study of blood T cell repertoires in COVID-19. Study-wide context: The United States, Italy and Spain supplied acute and convalescent COVID-19 samples. T cells, B-cell-depleted T cells, or PBMCs supplied cDNA or gDNA.

As handled by the study authors: Cell counts per sample came from amplifying reference gene primers. Sequenced by immunoSEQ multiplex PCR; TCRdb stores in-frame clones only, minus some. The V and J calls and clone size come from that table; D and trimming were worked out from the DNA. This table has 120,000 to 150,000 clones, over 80% appearing once. The CDR3 runs 14 residues. V shed 1 base and J 4 bases; nucleotides not matched to a gene: 3. In germline, CDR1 is SGHRS, CDR2 YFSETQ. The TCR originated in a man aged 45 to 65 who had recovered from COVID-19. Sequencing was performed on peripheral blood. V is TRBV5-1 and J is TRBJ1-1, with 8 bases identical to TRBD1. The CDR3 here is CASSLTTGGTEAFF. The CDR3 region has the DNA TGCGCCAGCAGCTTGACCACAGGGGGCACTGAAGCTTTCTTT.